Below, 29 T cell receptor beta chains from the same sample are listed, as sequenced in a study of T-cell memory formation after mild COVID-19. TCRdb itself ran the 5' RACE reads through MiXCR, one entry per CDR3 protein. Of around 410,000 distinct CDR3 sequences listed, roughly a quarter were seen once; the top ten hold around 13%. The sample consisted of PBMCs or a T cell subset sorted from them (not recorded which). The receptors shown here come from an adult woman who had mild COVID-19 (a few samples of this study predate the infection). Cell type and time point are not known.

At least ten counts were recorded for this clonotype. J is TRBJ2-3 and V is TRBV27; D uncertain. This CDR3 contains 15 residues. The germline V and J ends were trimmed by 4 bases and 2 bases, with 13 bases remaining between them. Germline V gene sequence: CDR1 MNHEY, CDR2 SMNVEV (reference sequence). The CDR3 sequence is CASSSRVYLTDTQYF. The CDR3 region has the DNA TGTGCCAGCAGTTCCCGGGTCTACCTCACAGATACGCAGTATTTT.

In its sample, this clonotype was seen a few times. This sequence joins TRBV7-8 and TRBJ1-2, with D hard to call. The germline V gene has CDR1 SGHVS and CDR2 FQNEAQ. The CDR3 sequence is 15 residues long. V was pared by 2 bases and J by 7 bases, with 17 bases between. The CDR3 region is CASSLTRLGIPGYTF. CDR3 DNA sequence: TGTGCCAGCAGCTTAACGCGATTGGGGATCCCTGGCTACACCTTC.

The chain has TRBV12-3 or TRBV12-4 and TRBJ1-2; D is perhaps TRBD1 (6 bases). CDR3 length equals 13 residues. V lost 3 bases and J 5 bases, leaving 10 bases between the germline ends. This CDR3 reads CASSFGGAYGYTF. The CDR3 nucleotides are TGTGCCAGCAGTTTTGGGGGGGCGTATGGCTACACCTTC.

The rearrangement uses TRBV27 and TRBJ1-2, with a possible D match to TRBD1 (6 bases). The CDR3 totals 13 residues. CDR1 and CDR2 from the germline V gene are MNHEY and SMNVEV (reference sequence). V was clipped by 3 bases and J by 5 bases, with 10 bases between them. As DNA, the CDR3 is TGTGCCAGCAGTTTCAAGGGGGGTTATGGCTACACCTTC. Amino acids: CASSFKGGYGYTF.

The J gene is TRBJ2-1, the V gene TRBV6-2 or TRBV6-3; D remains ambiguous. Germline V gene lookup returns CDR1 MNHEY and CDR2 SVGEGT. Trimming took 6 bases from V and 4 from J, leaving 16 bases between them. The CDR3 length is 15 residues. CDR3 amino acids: CASRDPYLGYNEQFF. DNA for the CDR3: TGTGCCAGCAGGGACCCCTATCTGGGTTACAATGAGCAGTTCTTC.

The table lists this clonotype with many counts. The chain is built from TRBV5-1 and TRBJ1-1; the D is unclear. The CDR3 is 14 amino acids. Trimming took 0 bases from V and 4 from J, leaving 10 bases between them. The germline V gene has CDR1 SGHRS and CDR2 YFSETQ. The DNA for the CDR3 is TGCGCCAGCAGCTTGGCCGTCAGCAGCACTGAAGCTTTCTTT. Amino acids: CASSLAVSSTEAFF.

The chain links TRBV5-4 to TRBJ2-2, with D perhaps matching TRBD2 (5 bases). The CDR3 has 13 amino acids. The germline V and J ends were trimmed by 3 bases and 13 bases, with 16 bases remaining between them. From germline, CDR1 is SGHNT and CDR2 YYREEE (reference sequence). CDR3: CASSSDGVVGLFF. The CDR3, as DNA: TGTGCCAGCAGCTCGGACGGGGTAGTAGGGCTGTTTTTT.

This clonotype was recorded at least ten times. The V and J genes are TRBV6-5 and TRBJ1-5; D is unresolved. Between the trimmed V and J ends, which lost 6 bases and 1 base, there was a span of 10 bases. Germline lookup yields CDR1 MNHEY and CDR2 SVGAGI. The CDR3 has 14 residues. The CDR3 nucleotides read TGTGCCAGCAGCCTCGGACGGAGCAATCAGCCCCAGCATTTT. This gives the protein CASSLGRSNQPQHF.

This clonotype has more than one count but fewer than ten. CDR3 in DNA: TGTGCCAAGGGACAGACACCGTACGAGCAGTACTTC. Protein sequence: CAKGQTPYEQYF. The V and J genes are TRBV30 and TRBJ2-7; 7 positions agree with TRBD1. V shed 8 bases and J 4 bases; nucleotides not matched to a gene: 8. The CDR3 covers 12 residues. Germline CDR1 reads GTSNPN; CDR2 reads SVGIG (reference sequence).

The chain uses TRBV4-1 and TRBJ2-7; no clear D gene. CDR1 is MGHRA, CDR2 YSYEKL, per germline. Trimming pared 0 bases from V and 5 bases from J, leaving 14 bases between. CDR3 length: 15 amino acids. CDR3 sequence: CASSQEARRLDEQYF. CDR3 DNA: TGCGCCAGCAGCCAAGAGGCAAGGCGACTGGACGAGCAGTACTTC.

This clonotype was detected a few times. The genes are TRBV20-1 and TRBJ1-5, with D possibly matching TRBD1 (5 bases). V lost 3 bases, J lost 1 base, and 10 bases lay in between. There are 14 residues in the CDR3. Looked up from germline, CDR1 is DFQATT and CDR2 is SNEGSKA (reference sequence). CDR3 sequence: CSASKGTSNQPQHF. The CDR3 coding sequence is TGCAGTGCTAGTAAGGGGACCAGCAATCAGCCCCAGCATTTT.

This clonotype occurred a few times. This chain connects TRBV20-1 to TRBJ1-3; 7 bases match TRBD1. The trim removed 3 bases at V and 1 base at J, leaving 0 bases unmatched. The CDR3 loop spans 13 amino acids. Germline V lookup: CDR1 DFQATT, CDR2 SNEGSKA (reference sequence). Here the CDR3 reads CSARGQSGNTIYF. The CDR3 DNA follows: TGCAGTGCTAGGGGACAGTCTGGAAACACCATATATTTT.

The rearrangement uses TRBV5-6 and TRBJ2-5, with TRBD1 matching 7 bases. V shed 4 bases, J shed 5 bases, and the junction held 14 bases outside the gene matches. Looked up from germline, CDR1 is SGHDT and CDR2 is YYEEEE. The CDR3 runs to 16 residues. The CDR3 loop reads CASSQISTRDSETQYF. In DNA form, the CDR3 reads TGTGCCAGCAGCCAGATCTCGACTCGGGACAGTGAGACCCAGTACTTC.

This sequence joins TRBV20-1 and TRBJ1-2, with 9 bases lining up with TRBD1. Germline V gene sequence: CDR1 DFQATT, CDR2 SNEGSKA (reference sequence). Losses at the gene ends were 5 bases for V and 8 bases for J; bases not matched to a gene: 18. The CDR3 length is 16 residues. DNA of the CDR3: TGCAGTGCTCCTGCCGGGACAGGGATCGGGAATAGAGGCTACACCTTC. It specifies CSAPAGTGIGNRGYTF.

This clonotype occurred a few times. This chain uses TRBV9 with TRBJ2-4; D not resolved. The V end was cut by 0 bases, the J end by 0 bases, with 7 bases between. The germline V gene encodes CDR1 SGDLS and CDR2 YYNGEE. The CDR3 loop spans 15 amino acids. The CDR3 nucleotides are TGTGCCAGCAGCGTAGACCCTTTAGCCAAAAACATTCAGTACTTC. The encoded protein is CASSVDPLAKNIQYF.

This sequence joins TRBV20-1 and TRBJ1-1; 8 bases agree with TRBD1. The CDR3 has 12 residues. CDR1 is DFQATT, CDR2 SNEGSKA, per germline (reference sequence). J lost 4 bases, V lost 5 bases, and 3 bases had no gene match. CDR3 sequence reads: CSAGQGGTEAFF. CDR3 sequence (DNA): TGCAGTGCTGGACAGGGCGGCACTGAAGCTTTCTTT.

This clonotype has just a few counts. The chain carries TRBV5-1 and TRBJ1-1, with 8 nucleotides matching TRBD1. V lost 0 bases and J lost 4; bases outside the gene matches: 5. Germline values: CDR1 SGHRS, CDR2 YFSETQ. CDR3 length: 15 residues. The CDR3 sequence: CASSLGQGATTEAFF. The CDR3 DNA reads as TGCGCCAGCAGCTTGGGGCAGGGGGCGACCACTGAAGCTTTCTTT.

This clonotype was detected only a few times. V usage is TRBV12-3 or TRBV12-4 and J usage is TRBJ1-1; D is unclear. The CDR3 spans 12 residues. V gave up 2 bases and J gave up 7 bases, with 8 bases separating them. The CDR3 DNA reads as TGTGCCAGCAGTTTATTTAGGATTGAAGCTTTCTTT. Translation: CASSLFRIEAFF.

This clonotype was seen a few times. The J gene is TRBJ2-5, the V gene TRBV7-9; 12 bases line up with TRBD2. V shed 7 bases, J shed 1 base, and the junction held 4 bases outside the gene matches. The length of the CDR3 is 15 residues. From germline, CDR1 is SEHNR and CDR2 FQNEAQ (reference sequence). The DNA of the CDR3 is TGTGCCAGCAACAAACTAGCGGGGGGCCAAGAGACCCAGTACTTC. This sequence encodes CASNKLAGGQETQYF.

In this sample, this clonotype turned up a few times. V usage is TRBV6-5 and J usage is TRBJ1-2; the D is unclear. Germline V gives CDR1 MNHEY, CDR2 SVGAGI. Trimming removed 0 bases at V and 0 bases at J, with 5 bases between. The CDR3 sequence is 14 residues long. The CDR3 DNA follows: TGTGCCAGCAGTTACTCCCCGACTAACTATGGCTACACCTTC. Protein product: CASSYSPTNYGYTF.

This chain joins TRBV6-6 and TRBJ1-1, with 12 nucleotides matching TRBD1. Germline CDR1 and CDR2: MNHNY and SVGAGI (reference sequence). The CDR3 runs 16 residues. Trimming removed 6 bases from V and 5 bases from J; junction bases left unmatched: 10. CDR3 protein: CASSRPGQGARTEAFF. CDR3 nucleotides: TGTGCCAGCAGCCGCCCGGGACAGGGGGCGCGGACTGAAGCTTTCTTT.

The CDR3 reads CASSLRDGGYTF. CDR3 nucleotide sequence: TGTGCCAGCAGTTTGCGGGACGGTGGCTACACCTTC. The chain is built from TRBV12-3 or TRBV12-4 and TRBJ1-2; TRBD1 is a possible D gene (5 bases). CDR3 size: 12 residues. Trimming left V 3 bases short and J 7 bases short, with 9 bases between.

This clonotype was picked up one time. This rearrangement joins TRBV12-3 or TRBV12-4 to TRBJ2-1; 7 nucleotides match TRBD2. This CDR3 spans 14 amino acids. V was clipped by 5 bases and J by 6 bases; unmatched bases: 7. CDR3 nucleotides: TGTGCCAGCAGTGGGAGGGTCTGGGGCAATGAGCAGTTCTTC. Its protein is CASSGRVWGNEQFF.

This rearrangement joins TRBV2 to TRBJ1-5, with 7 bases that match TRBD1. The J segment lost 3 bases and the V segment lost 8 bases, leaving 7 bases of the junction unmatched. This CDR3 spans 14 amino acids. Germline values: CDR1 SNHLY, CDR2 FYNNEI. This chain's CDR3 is CASARGRYNQPQHF. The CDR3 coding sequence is TGTGCCAGCGCGAGGGGGCGGTACAATCAGCCCCAGCATTTT.

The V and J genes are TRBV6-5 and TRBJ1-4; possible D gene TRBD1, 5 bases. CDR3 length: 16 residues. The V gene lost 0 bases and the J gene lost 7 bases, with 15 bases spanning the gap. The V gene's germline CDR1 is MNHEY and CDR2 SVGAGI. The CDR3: CASSYSFTGRFEKLFF. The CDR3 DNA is TGTGCCAGCAGTTACTCGTTTACAGGTCGCTTTGAAAAACTGTTTTTT.

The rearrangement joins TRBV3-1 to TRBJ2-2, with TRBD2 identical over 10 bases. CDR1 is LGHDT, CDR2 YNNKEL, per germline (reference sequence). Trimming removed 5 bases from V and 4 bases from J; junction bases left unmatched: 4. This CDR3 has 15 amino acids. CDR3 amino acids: CASSDLAGGTGELFF. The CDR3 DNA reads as TGTGCCAGCAGCGACTTAGCGGGGGGCACCGGGGAGCTGTTTTTT.

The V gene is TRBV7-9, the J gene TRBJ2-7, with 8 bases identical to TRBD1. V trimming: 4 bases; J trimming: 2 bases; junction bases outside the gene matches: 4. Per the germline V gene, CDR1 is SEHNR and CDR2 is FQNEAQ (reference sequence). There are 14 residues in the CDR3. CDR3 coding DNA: TGTGCCAGCAGCTCAGACAGGGGAACCTACGAGCAGTACTTC. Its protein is CASSSDRGTYEQYF.

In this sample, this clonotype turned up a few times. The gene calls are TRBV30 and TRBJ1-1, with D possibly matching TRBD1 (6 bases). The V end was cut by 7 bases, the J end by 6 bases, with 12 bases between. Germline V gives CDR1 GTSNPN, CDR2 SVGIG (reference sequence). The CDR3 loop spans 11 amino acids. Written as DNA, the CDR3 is TGTGCCTTTACACAGGGACCTGAAGCTTTCTTT. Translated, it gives CAFTQGPEAFF.

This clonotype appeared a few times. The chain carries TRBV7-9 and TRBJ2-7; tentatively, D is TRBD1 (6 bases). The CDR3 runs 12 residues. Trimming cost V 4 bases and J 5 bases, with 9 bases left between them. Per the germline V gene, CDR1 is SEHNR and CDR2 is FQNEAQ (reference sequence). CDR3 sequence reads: CASSSKGDEQYF. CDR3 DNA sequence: TGTGCCAGCAGCTCCAAGGGGGACGAGCAGTACTTC.